One TCR beta chain is described in this entry. Only in-frame clones appear in the TCRdb table, and some are missing; sequencing was by immunoSEQ multiplex PCR. The table lists about 230,000 clones, roughly 84% of them singletons. The CDR3 covers 13 residues. V was clipped by 2 bases and J by 2 bases, with 6 bases between them. Germline V CDR1 and CDR2: MNHEY, SVGEGT. The data belong to a study of blood T cell repertoires in COVID-19. At the level of the study: Sites in the United States, Italy and Spain provided acute and convalescent COVID-19 samples.

The chain recombines TRBV6-2 or TRBV6-3 with TRBJ1-2; D gene ambiguous. The TCR originated in a woman in her 40s who had recovered from COVID-19. Sample: peripheral blood. CDR3 sequence: CASSYDTNYGYTF. The CDR3 DNA is TGTGCCAGCAGTTACGACACCAACTATGGCTACACCTTC.